These T cell receptor beta chains were read from a single sample in a study of T cell responses to AZD1222 COVID-19 vaccine. The table came from immunoSEQ multiplex PCR; TCRdb's copy has only in-frame clones and leaves some out. The sample lists some 160,000 clones; approximately 90% were seen once. Sequences were derived from peripheral blood, sampled 28 days after the second AZD1222 dose. These receptors came from an adult who received the AZD1222 COVID-19 vaccine. Each CDR3 is given without its conserved first and last residue. D genes are given only for firm matches.

>TRBV6-1|TRBD1
ASSEGTGGNSPLH
>TRBV7-9|-
ASSLAAGLSNQPQH
>TRBV3-1/TRBV3-2|TRBD1
ASSSYRGHEKLF
>TRBV6-5|-
ASSYSKGKKEGYT
>TRBV5-6|-
ASSLPLGGQRYGYT
>TRBV7-6|TRBD2
ASSLGTSGRWNEQF
>TRBV5-5|-
ASSWGAAYEQY
>TRBV10-3|TRBD2
AISSGGAVGNEQF
>TRBV6-5|-
ASSYSGVLSETQY
>TRBV7-8|-
ASSPRGGLNTEAF
>TRBV9|-
ASGNPGQRYGYT
>TRBV3-1/TRBV3-2|-
ASSHGQKKLF
>TRBV7-9|-
ASSFPAGNTIY
>TRBV7-3|-
ASSPGTGELF
>TRBV7-8|TRBD1
ASSPGQGLGYT
>TRBV19|TRBD1
ASSIYGQGTNQPQH
>TRBV29-1|TRBD1
SVERDRASEQY
>TRBV15|-
ATVLGGSNEKLF
>TRBV4-1|-
ASSQAGLNTGELF
>TRBV29-1|-
SVLRGGAQETQY
>TRBV2|-
ASTWELGRNEQF
>TRBV6-6|TRBD1
ATGGQVYNEQF
>TRBV30|TRBD1
AWEGADTQY
>TRBV7-6|TRBD1
ASSLSTGIYAEQY